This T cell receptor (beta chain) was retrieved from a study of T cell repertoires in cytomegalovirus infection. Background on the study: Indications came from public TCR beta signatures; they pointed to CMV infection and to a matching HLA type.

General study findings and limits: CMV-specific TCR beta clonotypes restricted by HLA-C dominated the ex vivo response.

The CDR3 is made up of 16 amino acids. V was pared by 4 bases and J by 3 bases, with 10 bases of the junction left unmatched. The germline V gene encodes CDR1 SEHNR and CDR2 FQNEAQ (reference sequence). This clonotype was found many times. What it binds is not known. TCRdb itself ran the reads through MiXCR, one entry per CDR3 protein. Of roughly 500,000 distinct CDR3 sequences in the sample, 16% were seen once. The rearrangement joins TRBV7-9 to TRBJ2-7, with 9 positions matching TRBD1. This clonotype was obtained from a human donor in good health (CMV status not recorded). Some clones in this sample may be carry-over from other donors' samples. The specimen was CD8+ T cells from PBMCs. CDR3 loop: CASSSLGTGRDYEQYF. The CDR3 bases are TGTGCCAGCAGCTCACTCGGGACAGGGAGGGACTACGAGCAGTACTTC.